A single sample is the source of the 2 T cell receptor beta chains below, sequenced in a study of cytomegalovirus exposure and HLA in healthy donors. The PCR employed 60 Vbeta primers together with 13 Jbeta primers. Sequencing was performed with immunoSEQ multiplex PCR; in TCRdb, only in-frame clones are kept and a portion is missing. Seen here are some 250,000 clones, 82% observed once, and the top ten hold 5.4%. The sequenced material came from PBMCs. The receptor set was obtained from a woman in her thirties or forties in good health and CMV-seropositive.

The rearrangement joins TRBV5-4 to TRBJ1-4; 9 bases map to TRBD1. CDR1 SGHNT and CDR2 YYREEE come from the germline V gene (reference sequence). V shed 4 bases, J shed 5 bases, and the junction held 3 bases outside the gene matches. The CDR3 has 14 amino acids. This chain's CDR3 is CASSETGGNEKLFF. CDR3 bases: TGTGCCAGCAGCGAGACAGGGGGAAATGAAAAACTGTTTTTT.

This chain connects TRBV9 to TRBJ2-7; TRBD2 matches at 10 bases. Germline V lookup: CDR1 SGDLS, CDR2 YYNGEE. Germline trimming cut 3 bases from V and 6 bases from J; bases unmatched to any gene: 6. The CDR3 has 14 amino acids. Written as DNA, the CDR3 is TGTGCCAGCAGCGCCGGGACTAGCGTTCGCGAGCAGTACTTC. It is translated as CASSAGTSVREQYF.